A selection of T cell receptor beta chains follows, all from one sample in a study of blood T cells in healthy people across ages. TCRdb ran MiXCR on the 5' RACE reads and lists one entry per CDR3 protein. The repertoire holds roughly 1.4 million distinct CDR3 sequences, with roughly 64% as singletons. Sequenced: blood. These receptors came from a man between 18 and 35 years old in good health. Both conserved end residues are part of each CDR3. Each record gives: V gene, clone size, J gene, D gene, CDR3 protein, CDR3 DNA. D genes are given only for firm matches. Not every row has a clone size; where given, it reads once, few, many or a size class.

TRBV6-2/TRBV6-3	-	TRBJ2-7	-	CARRVNNEQYF	TGTGCCCGCAGGGTCAACAATGAGCAGTACTTC
TRBV25-1	-	TRBJ2-3	TRBD1	CASSTLRDRGMTDTQYF	TGTGCCAGCAGTACCCTAAGGGACAGGGGAATGACAGATACGCAGTATTTT
TRBV6-2/TRBV6-3	-	TRBJ2-5	-	CASKRTLQETQYF	TGTGCCAGCAAGAGGACACTCCAAGAGACCCAGTACTTC
TRBV2	-	TRBJ1-1	-	CASSEYNTEAFF	TGTGCCAGCAGTGAATATAACACTGAAGCTTTCTTT
TRBV6-1	few	TRBJ1-1	-	CASSEGAAMNTEAFF	TGTGCCAGCAGTGAAGGAGCAGCCATGAACACTGAAGCTTTCTTT
TRBV23-1	-	TRBJ2-7	TRBD1	CASSQCLSRDRGPLEQYF	TGCGCCAGCAGTCAATGCCTTTCCCGGGACAGGGGGCCCCTCGAGCAGTACTTC
TRBV10-3	-	TRBJ2-5	-	CAISSSSASLRETQYF	TGTGCCATCAGTTCCTCCAGTGCGTCCTTGAGGGAGACCCAGTACTTC
TRBV5-4	few	TRBJ1-4	TRBD1	CASSLTGDATNEKLFF	TGTGCCAGCAGTTTGACAGGGGACGCAACTAATGAAAAACTGTTTTTT
TRBV4-3	-	TRBJ1-4	TRBD1	CASSHTGGRKLFF	TGCGCCAGCAGCCACACAGGGGGCAGAAAACTGTTTTTT
TRBV27	-	TRBJ2-7	-	CASTQGGGEQYF	TGTGCCAGTACACAAGGTGGGGGCGAGCAGTACTTC
TRBV14	-	TRBJ2-5	-	CASSRSKYQETQYF	TGTGCCAGCAGCCGATCTAAGTACCAAGAGACCCAGTACTTC
TRBV15	few	TRBJ1-5	TRBD1	CATSYDRARPQHF	TGTGCCACCAGCTACGACAGGGCAAGGCCCCAGCATTTT
TRBV6-5	-	TRBJ2-7	TRBD2	CASSLGLAGGSVYEQYF	TGTGCCAGCAGTTTGGGACTAGCGGGAGGGTCCGTCTACGAGCAGTACTTC
TRBV20-1	-	TRBJ2-5	-	CSARTGTEQETQYF	TGCAGTGCCAGAACCGGGACGGAACAAGAGACCCAGTACTTC
TRBV4-3	once	TRBJ1-1	-	CASSQLGPTTEAFF	TGCGCCAGCAGCCAACTGGGACCGACCACTGAAGCTTTCTTT
TRBV12-3/TRBV12-4	once	TRBJ1-3	TRBD1	CASSRPPGQELRMGNTIYF	TGTGCCAGCAGTCGCCCGCCAGGACAGGAGCTTAGAATGGGAAACACCATATATTTT
TRBV29-1	few	TRBJ2-1	TRBD2	CSVGQGLASYNEQFF	TGCAGCGTTGGACAGGGACTAGCCTCCTACAATGAGCAGTTCTTC
TRBV7-2	-	TRBJ2-2	TRBD2	CASSPSGGAIVTGELFF	TGTGCCAGCAGCCCCAGCGGGGGCGCGATTGTTACCGGGGAGCTGTTTTTT
TRBV20-1	-	TRBJ2-4	-	CSARDPRGLAKNIQYF	TGCAGTGCTAGAGATCCCCGGGGACTAGCCAAAAACATTCAGTACTTC
TRBV4-3	-	TRBJ2-1	-	CASSQQAGTGYLNEQFF	TGCGCCAGCAGCCAACAAGCCGGGACTGGGTATCTGAATGAGCAGTTCTTC
TRBV7-2	few	TRBJ1-2	-	CASSPWGDYGYTF	TGTGCCAGCAGCCCGTGGGGGGACTATGGCTACACCTTC
TRBV2	-	TRBJ2-1	-	CASEGSGYNEQFF	TGTGCCAGCGAGGGTAGCGGATACAATGAGCAGTTCTTC
TRBV21-1	-	TRBJ2-1	-	CASLSSGRAFREQFF	TGTGCCAGCCTGAGTAGCGGGAGGGCCTTCCGTGAGCAGTTCTTC
TRBV6-5	-	TRBJ2-1	-	CASSYLGAGNEQFF	TGTGCCAGCAGTTACCTAGGGGCGGGCAATGAGCAGTTCTTC
TRBV3-1	-	TRBJ2-1	TRBD2	CASSLSEGTTQFF	TGTGCCAGCAGCCTTTCAGAGGGGACTACTCAGTTCTTC
TRBV15	-	TRBJ2-3	TRBD1	CATSREGDRRSYTDTQYF	TGTGCCACCAGCAGAGAGGGGGACAGGCGATCATACACAGATACGCAGTATTTT
TRBV7-9	-	TRBJ1-6	-	CASSFTGNNSPLHF	TGTGCCAGCAGCTTTACCGGGAATAATTCACCCCTCCACTTT
TRBV6-2/TRBV6-3	many	TRBJ2-3	-	CASSAPGPDTQYF	TGTGCCAGCAGTGCCCCGGGGCCGGATACGCAGTATTTT
TRBV20-1	-	TRBJ1-1	-	CSANQGRNTEAFF	TGCAGTGCCAACCAGGGGAGGAACACTGAAGCTTTCTTT
TRBV25-1	few	TRBJ2-1	TRBD1	CASSDRDRGYNEQFF	TGTGCCAGCAGTGATCGGGACAGGGGATACAATGAGCAGTTCTTC
TRBV20-1	-	TRBJ2-1	-	CSVTASPSDEQFF	TGCAGTGTTACAGCGTCCCCCTCGGATGAGCAGTTCTTC
TRBV28	few	TRBJ1-2	-	CASSYSRAGSGGYTF	TGTGCCAGCAGTTACTCCCGGGCAGGGTCAGGAGGCTACACCTTC
TRBV7-9	-	TRBJ1-2	-	CASSLRSDSQGYTF	TGTGCCAGCAGCCTCCGCTCGGACTCGCAAGGCTACACCTTC
TRBV6-6	-	TRBJ2-1	TRBD2	CASSYSSGGYYNEQFF	TGTGCCAGCAGTTACTCGTCCGGGGGGTACTACAATGAGCAGTTCTTC
TRBV29-1	-	TRBJ2-5	-	CSVVGGTGALGETQYF	TGCAGCGTTGTGGGAGGGACAGGCGCTCTTGGAGAGACCCAGTACTTC
TRBV7-9	-	TRBJ2-7	-	CASSHGNLYEQYF	TGTGCCAGCAGTCACGGCAACCTCTACGAGCAGTACTTC
TRBV20-1	few	TRBJ2-5	-	CSAARDLRRETQYF	TGCAGTGCAGCCCGGGACCTTCGAAGGGAGACCCAGTACTTC
TRBV20-1	-	TRBJ2-7	TRBD2	CSFRLAGGRSYNEQYF	TGCAGTTTCAGACTAGCGGGGGGACGCTCCTACAATGAGCAGTACTTC
TRBV10-3	once	TRBJ2-4	TRBD2	CAISETGGAKNIQYF	TGTGCCATCAGTGAGACGGGGGGGGCCAAAAACATTCAGTACTTC
TRBV7-2	-	TRBJ2-1	TRBD2	CANSLALRLAGMNEQFF	TGTGCCAACAGCTTAGCCTTACGACTAGCGGGAATGAATGAGCAGTTCTTC
TRBV12-3/TRBV12-4	-	TRBJ2-1	TRBD2	CASSLLSGGEEQFF	TGTGCCAGCAGTTTGCTTAGCGGGGGCGAGGAGCAGTTCTTC
TRBV7-9	-	TRBJ2-5	-	CAGRPVYQRETQYF	TGTGCCGGCCGACCAGTCTACCAACGGGAGACCCAGTACTTC
TRBV4-1	-	TRBJ1-5	-	CASSQPGQSNQPQHF	TGCGCCAGCAGCCAACCCGGACAGAGCAATCAGCCCCAGCATTTT
TRBV5-1	-	TRBJ1-2	-	CASSFRSPTEGYTF	TGCGCCAGCAGCTTCCGCAGCCCCACCGAGGGCTACACCTTC
TRBV7-2	many	TRBJ2-7	TRBD2	CASSPGIAGGHYEQYF	TGTGCCAGCAGCCCGGGTATAGCGGGAGGTCACTACGAGCAGTACTTC
TRBV20-1	-	TRBJ2-5	TRBD2	CSARARLAGQETQYF	TGCAGTGCTAGAGCGAGGCTAGCGGGGCAAGAGACCCAGTACTTC
TRBV7-8	-	TRBJ2-1	-	CASSNILRGSYNEQFF	TGTGCCAGCAGTAATATCCTGAGGGGCTCCTACAATGAGCAGTTCTTC
TRBV20-1	few	TRBJ2-1	-	CSAGLPLSNNEQFF	TGCAGTGCCGGACTCCCCCTATCAAACAATGAGCAGTTCTTC